A single sample is the source of the 32 T cell receptor beta chains below, sequenced in a study of tumor and adjacent non-tumor tissue in lung cancer. No cell sorting was done before RNA was extracted from the tissue. A modified ARM-PCR protocol with three rounds of nested PCR amplified TCRbeta. TCRdb analysed the multiplex PCR reads with MiXCR anew, one entry per CDR3 protein. The repertoire holds 78,000 or so distinct CDR3 sequences, with 80% as singletons. The sample taken for sequencing was lung tumor tissue. These receptors originate from a woman in her 50s with non-small cell lung cancer.

Comment on this clonotype: A read error may produce the germline difference seen at one junction end. The chain couples TRBV28 to TRBJ2-3, with TRBD2 as a possible D gene (6 bases). The CDR3 runs 16 residues. Looked up from germline, CDR1 is MDHEN and CDR2 is SYDVKM. The CDR3 region has the DNA TGTGCTAGCAGTCTCGGAACTAGCTTCTCCAGAGATACGCATTATTTT. Protein: CASSLGTSFSRDTHYF. The variable domain in full, completed from reference TRBV28 and TRBJ2-3, reads DVKVTQSSRYLVKRTGEKVFLECVQDMDHENMFWYRQDPGLGLRLIYFSYDVKMKEKGDIPEGYSVSREKKERFSLILESASTNQTSMYLCASSLGTSFSRDTHYFGPGTRLTVL.

This clonotype appeared a few times. One end of the junction does not line up with germline, which may come from a read error. The V and J genes are TRBV29-1 and TRBJ2-4; D possibly corresponds to TRBD1 (5 bases). The germline CDR1 and CDR2 sequences are SQVTM and ANQGSEA. This CDR3 comprises 15 residues. CDR3: CSVLLGLGLVNIRYF. The CDR3 nucleotides are TGCAGCGTGCTGCTGGGGTTGGGGCTTGTTAACATTCGGTACTTC.

The V and J genes are TRBV29-1 and TRBJ2-1; D might be TRBD1 (6 bases). The length of the CDR3 is 9 residues. The germline V gene encodes CDR1 SQVTM and CDR2 ANQGSEA. The CDR3 loop reads CRGGVPEFF. The CDR3 DNA reads as TGCAGAGGGGGAGTGCCGGAGTTCTTC.

In its sample, this clonotype ranks as large. The V gene is TRBV10-2, the J gene TRBJ1-1; no clear D. The V gene lost 6 bases and the J gene lost 1 base, with 6 bases spanning the gap. This CDR3 has 12 amino acids. The germline gives CDR1 WSHSY, CDR2 SAAADI. CDR3 nucleotides: TGCGCCAGCAGGGACCCGAACACTGAAGCTTTCTTT. This translates into CASRDPNTEAFF.

Worth noting for this clonotype: The junction departs from germline at one end; a sequencing error may be responsible. The V gene is TRBV28, the J gene TRBJ2-5, with D maybe TRBD1 (5 bases). Germline CDR1 MDHEN, CDR2 SYDVKM. This CDR3 contains 15 residues. The CDR3 reads CASSPSGTGEETQNF. DNA for the CDR3: TGTGCCAGCAGTCCGTCCGGAACAGGAGAAGAGACCCAGAACTTC.

Concerning this clonotype: In this CDR3 the conserved last residue, phenylalanine or tryptophan, is missing, so a read error is likely. The V and J genes are TRBV20-1 and TRBJ2-7, with 7 bases lining up with TRBD2. This CDR3 is built from 13 residues. Losses at the gene ends were 3 bases for V and 2 bases for J; bases not matched to a gene: 4. Germline V gene data show CDR1 as DFQATT and CDR2 as SNEGSKA (reference sequence). CDR3 nucleotides: TGCAGTGCTAGCCAGCGGGGCGCCTACGAGCAGTACATC. The encoded protein is CSASQRGAYEQYI.

This clonotype was observed at least ten times. The chain carries TRBV28 and TRBJ2-3; TRBD1 matches 9 bases. CDR1 and CDR2 from the germline V gene are MDHEN and SYDVKM. This CDR3 has 16 residues. J was trimmed by 0 bases and V by 2 bases; bases with no gene match: 3. Written as DNA, the CDR3 is TGTGCCAGCAGTTTAGGGACAGGGTTTAGCACAGATACGCAGTATTTT. It encodes CASSLGTGFSTDTQYF.

With regard to this clonotype: The CDR3 ends on some other residue instead of the conserved phenylalanine or tryptophan, so this is likely a read error. The V call is TRBV20-1, the J call TRBJ2-1; no firm D call. Per the germline V gene, CDR1 is DFQATT and CDR2 is SNEGSKA (reference sequence). CDR3 size: 11 residues. The CDR3: CNASLDNEQFL. In DNA, the CDR3 is TGCAATGCTAGTCTTGACAATGAGCAGTTCCTC.

As regards this clonotype: One junction end does not reproduce the germline sequence, and a read error may be involved. The rearrangement links TRBV7-3 to TRBJ2-2; possible D gene TRBD1, 6 bases. The CDR3 consists of 13 residues. Germline-derived CDR1 and CDR2 are SGHTA and FQGTGA. The CDR3 nucleotides are TGTGCCGGCAGCTCCCCAGGGGCTGGGGAGCTGTATTTT. Amino acids: CAGSSPGAGELYF.

The rearrangement links TRBV29-1 to TRBJ2-7; D is ambiguous. The CDR3 has 14 residues. With 2 bases removed from V and 4 bases from J, the gap between germline ends came to 15 bases. The germline V gene encodes CDR1 SQVTM and CDR2 ANQGSEA. CDR3 nucleotide sequence: TGCAGCGTTGAATTGCCAACACGAAGTTACGAGCAGTACTTC. Translating it yields CSVELPTRSYEQYF.

A word on this clonotype: The junction departs from germline at one end; a sequencing error may be responsible. The genes are TRBV12-3 or TRBV12-4 and TRBJ1-6, with D uncertain. This CDR3 is 13 amino acids long. The CDR3, as DNA: TGTGCCAGCAATTCGAGTAGTAATTCACTCCTCCACTTT. As protein: CASNSSSNSLLHF.

A note on this clonotype: A junction boundary mismatches the germline segment, possibly from a read error. This chain connects TRBV20-1 to TRBJ1-1; 9 bases line up with TRBD1. The germline V gene has CDR1 DFQATT and CDR2 SNEGSKA (reference sequence). The CDR3 spans 17 residues. The DNA for the CDR3 is TGCAGTGCGAATCCTCCGGGACAGGGTGACGGGGGCACTGAAGCATTCTTT. Translated, it gives CSANPPGQGDGGTEAFF.

Notes on this clonotype: This is likely a read error, given that the CDR3 carries no conserved phenylalanine or tryptophan at its end. The genes are TRBV6-6 and TRBJ2-1; maybe TRBD1 (6 bases). CDR3 length: 14 residues. Trimming left V 2 bases short and J 8 bases short, with 13 bases between. Germline CDR1 MNHNY, CDR2 SVGAGI (reference sequence). The CDR3 nucleotides are TGTGCCAGCAGTTACGGGGGCCCTAGTGATGAGCAGTTCCTC. Residues: CASSYGGPSDEQFL.

The J gene is TRBJ2-3, the V gene TRBV4-3, with 7 bases aligning to TRBD1. This CDR3 has 14 amino acids. Germline V gene lookup returns CDR1 LGHNA and CDR2 YSLEER. CDR3: CACSQSDRADTQYF. CDR3 nucleotide sequence: TGCGCGTGCAGCCAAAGTGACAGGGCAGATACGCAGTATTTT.

As regards this clonotype: This clone may be a read error of a much larger clone one base away. The CDR3 here is CSARDTAGGMIDTQYF. For the CDR3, the DNA is TGCAGTGCTAGAGATACAGCGGGAGGTATGATAGATACGCAGTATTTT. The chain joins TRBV20-1 to TRBJ2-3; 9 bases match TRBD2. The V and J ends lost 0 bases and 5 bases, in that order; junction bases with no gene match: 9. The length of the CDR3 is 16 residues. Germline values: CDR1 DFQATT, CDR2 SNEGSKA (reference sequence).

The count of this clonotype is one. The V gene is TRBV20-1, the J gene TRBJ2-3; D is perhaps TRBD1 (5 bases). The J call may be mistaken, given a closer DNA end match to TRBJ1-5. The CDR3 has 12 amino acids. CDR1 is DFQATT and CDR2 is SNEGSKA in the germline V gene (reference sequence). CDR3 nucleotide sequence: TGCAGTACTCCCGACAGCACAGATACGCAGCATTTT. Protein sequence: CSTPDSTDTQHF.

A word on this clonotype: A junction end diverges from the germline sequence, so it may reflect a read error. V gene TRBV11-2 combines with J gene TRBJ2-3, with D perhaps assigned TRBD1 or TRBD2 (5 bases each). The CDR3 extends over 17 amino acids. Germline V gene sequence: CDR1 SGHAT, CDR2 FQNNGV. Here the CDR3 DNA reads TGTGCCAGCAGCTTAGATGAGGGGCTAGACTCCACAGATACACAGTATTTT. It encodes CASSLDEGLDSTDTQYF.

Details on this clonotype: An end of the junction differs from the germline gene, which may be a read error. The chain recombines TRBV29-1 with TRBJ1-1; D not resolved. This CDR3 is built from 12 residues. CDR1 is SQVTM and CDR2 is ANQGSEA in the germline V gene. This chain's CDR3 is CCVVTPNTEAFF. The CDR3 coding sequence is TGCTGCGTTGTAACACCGAACACTGAAGCTTTCTTT.

Notes on this clonotype: An end of the junction does not agree with germline; a read error may underlie this. This sequence joins TRBV5-1 and TRBJ2-1; D is possibly TRBD1 (5 bases). The CDR3 sequence is 15 residues long. Germline assignment: CDR1 SGHRS and CDR2 YFSETQ. As DNA, the CDR3 is TGCGCCAGCAGCCCCCAGGGAAGGGCCTACATTGAGCAGTTCTTC. Encoded protein: CASSPQGRAYIEQFF.

Remarks on this clonotype: Sequence at one end of the junction differs from germline and may be a read error. The V and J genes are TRBV4-1 and TRBJ1-1; 8 positions match TRBD1. Germline CDR1 and CDR2: MGHRA and YSYEKL. This CDR3 has 16 amino acids. The CDR3 bases are TGCGCCAGCAGTCAATATCTCTACAGGGGGAACACTAAAGCTTTCTTT. It is translated as CASSQYLYRGNTKAFF.

This clonotype occurred many times. J is TRBJ2-7 and V is TRBV4-2; no firm D call. V dropped 0 bases and J dropped 4 bases, with 16 bases sitting between them. The length of the CDR3 is 16 residues. The germline V gene has CDR1 LGHNA and CDR2 YNFKEQ. CDR3 nucleotides: TGTGCCAGCAGCCAAGATAAAAGTTCCCCGGCGTACGAGCAGTACTTC. It translates to CASSQDKSSPAYEQYF.

Remarks on this clonotype: The junction differs from germline at one of its ends, possibly a read error. This chain's CDR3 is CASSIYVQRGNSYEQYF. CDR3 bases: TGTGCCAGCAGCATATATGTTCAGCGGGGAAACTCCTACGAGCAATACTTC. The V gene is TRBV11-1, the J gene TRBJ2-7, with 7 bases fitting TRBD2. The CDR3 extends over 17 amino acids. CDR1 is SGHAT and CDR2 is FQDESV in the germline V gene (reference sequence).

On this clonotype: At one of its ends the junction is not consistent with the germline gene, which may arise from a read error. The chain combines TRBV10-3 with TRBJ2-7; D may correspond to TRBD1 or TRBD2 (5 bases each). Looked up from germline, CDR1 is ENHRY and CDR2 is SYGVKD. The CDR3 contains 15 residues. The CDR3 DNA sequence: TGTGCCAGGCAGGAAGTAGGGACGAAAACCTACGAACAATATTTC. Translation gives CARQEVGTKTYEQYF.

A remark on this clonotype: Mismatch with germline at one junction end may stem from a read error. The chain combines TRBV20-1 with TRBJ2-2; tentatively, D is TRBD2 (6 bases). The CDR3 runs 13 residues. Germline loops: CDR1 DFQATT, CDR2 SNEGSKA (reference sequence). CDR3 bases: TGCAGTGCTAGTAAATCCCTCACCCGGGAGCTATTTTTC. It translates to CSASKSLTRELFF.

The CDR3 loop reads CASRGTEMDTWYF. CDR3 nucleotides: TGTGCCAGCAGAGGGACAGAGATGGATACGTGGTATTTT. V and J are TRBV11-1 and TRBJ2-3; TRBD1 matches at 7 bases. Germline CDR1 is SGHAT and CDR2 is FQDESV (reference sequence). Losses at the gene ends were 6 bases for V and 14 bases for J; bases not matched to a gene: 14. The CDR3 spans 13 residues.

On this clonotype itself: The CDR3 does not end in the conserved phenylalanine or tryptophan, so this is likely a read error. This sequence joins TRBV4-2 and TRBJ1-1; 8 nucleotides align to TRBD1. The CDR3 spans 14 residues. The germline gives CDR1 LGHNA, CDR2 YNFKEQ. V shed 6 bases, J shed 3 bases, and the junction held 6 bases outside the gene matches. This CDR3 is CASSRGQGDTEAFL. CDR3 in DNA: TGTGCCAGCAGTCGTGGACAGGGAGACACTGAAGCTTTCCTT.

A word on this clonotype: The conserved final phenylalanine or tryptophan is absent from the CDR3, which likely points to a read error. The DNA is left out, because the CDR3 cannot be placed on it with certainty; the CDR3 is given as TCRdb lists it. The chain employs TRBV4-1 and TRBJ2-2; TRBD1, the table's D call, lacks a check against the DNA. The CDR3 spans 18 amino acids, including both terminal residues. Germline CDR1 MGHRA, CDR2 YSYEKL. CDR3 amino acids: CASSQDKRDRGPSGELLL.

A word on this clonotype: A much larger clonotype is one base distant, so this may be a read error. The chain carries TRBV30 and TRBJ2-7; D is possibly TRBD1 or TRBD2 (6 bases each). The CDR3 has 14 amino acids. Trimming took 3 bases from V and 10 from J, leaving 22 bases between them. The germline CDR1 and CDR2 sequences are GTSNPN and SVGIG (reference sequence). The CDR3 loop reads CAWSPVSGAVDQYF. The CDR3 nucleotides are TGTGCCTGGAGCCCGGTGTCGGGGGCGGTAGATCAGTACTTC. The whole variable domain, remainder taken from reference TRBV30 and TRBJ2-7, is SQTIHQWPATLVQPVGSPLSLECTVEGTSNPNLYWYRQAAGRGLQLLFYSVGIGQISSEVPQNLSASRPQDRQFILSSKKLLLSDSGFYLCAWSPVSGAVDQYFGPGTRLTVT.

This clonotype occurred once. The chain carries TRBV4-2 and TRBJ1-5; D is possibly TRBD1 (5 bases). The CDR3 extends over 13 amino acids. Germline V gene lookup returns CDR1 LGHNA and CDR2 YNFKEQ. The germline V and J ends were trimmed by 7 bases and 6 bases, with 13 bases remaining between them. This CDR3 reads CASNKDRGQPQHF. The CDR3 DNA reads TGTGCCAGCAACAAAGATAGGGGTCAGCCCCAGCATTTT.

About this clonotype itself: One end of the junction varies from germline; a read error may be responsible. J is TRBJ1-6 and V is TRBV6-5, with 7 bases that match TRBD1. The CDR3 loop spans 13 amino acids. Germline V gene sequence: CDR1 MNHEY, CDR2 SVGAGI. The CDR3 loop is CQQTTGANSPLHF. Written as DNA, the CDR3 is TGCCAGCAGACTACAGGGGCCAATTCACCCCTCCACTTT.

This clonotype was counted once. The junction departs from the called germline gene at one end, perhaps through a read error. The V gene is TRBV20-1, the J gene TRBJ2-3, with D maybe TRBD2 (7 bases). This CDR3 contains 14 residues. Germline CDR1 reads DFQATT; CDR2 reads SNEGSKA (reference sequence). CDR3 protein: CNAKGGGTLDTQYF. Here the CDR3 DNA reads TGCAATGCTAAGGGGGGGGGAACGTTGGATACGCAGTATTTT.

Points on this clonotype: The conserved closing phenylalanine or tryptophan is absent in this CDR3, likely reflecting a read error. The chain links TRBV20-1 to TRBJ2-1, with D possibly matching TRBD2 (6 bases). The germline gives CDR1 DFQATT, CDR2 SNEGSKA (reference sequence). The CDR3 has 15 amino acids. The CDR3 bases are TGCAGAGTTGGAGGGACCGAAACGGCCTACAATGAGCAGTTCTTA. Protein: CRVGGTETAYNEQFL.